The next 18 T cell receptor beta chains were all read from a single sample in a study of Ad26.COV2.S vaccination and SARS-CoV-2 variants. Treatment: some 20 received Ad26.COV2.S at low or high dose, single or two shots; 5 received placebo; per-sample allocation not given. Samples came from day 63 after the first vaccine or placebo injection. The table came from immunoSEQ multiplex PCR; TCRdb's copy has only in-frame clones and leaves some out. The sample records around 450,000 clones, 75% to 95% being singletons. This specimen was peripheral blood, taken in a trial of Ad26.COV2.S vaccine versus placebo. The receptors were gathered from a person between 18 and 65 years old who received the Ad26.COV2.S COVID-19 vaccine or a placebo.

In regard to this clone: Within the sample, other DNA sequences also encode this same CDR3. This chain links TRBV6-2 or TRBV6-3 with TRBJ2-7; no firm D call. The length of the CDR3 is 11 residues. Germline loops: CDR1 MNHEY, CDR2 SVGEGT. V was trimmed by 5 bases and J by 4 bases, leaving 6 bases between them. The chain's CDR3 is CASSNFYEQYF. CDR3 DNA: TGTGCCAGCAGTAACTTTTACGAGCAGTACTTC.

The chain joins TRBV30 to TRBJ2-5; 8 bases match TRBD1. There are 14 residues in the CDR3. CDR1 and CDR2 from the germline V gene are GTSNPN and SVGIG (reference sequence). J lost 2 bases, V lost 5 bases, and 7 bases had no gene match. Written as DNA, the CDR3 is TGTGCCTGGGGGGACAGGATAGAACAAGAGACCCAGTACTTC. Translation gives CAWGDRIEQETQYF.

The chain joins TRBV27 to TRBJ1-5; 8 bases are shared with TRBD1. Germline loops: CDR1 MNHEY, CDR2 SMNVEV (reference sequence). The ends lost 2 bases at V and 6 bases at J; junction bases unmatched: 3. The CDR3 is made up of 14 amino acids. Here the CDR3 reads CASSLGQGSQPQHF. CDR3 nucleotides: TGTGCCAGCAGTTTAGGACAGGGCAGTCAGCCCCAGCATTTT.

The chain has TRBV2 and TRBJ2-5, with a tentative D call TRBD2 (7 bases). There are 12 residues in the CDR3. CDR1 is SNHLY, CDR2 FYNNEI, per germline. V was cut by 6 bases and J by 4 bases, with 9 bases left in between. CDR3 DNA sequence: TGTGCCAGCAGGGGAGGGGGAGAGACCCAGTACTTC. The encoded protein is CASRGGGETQYF.

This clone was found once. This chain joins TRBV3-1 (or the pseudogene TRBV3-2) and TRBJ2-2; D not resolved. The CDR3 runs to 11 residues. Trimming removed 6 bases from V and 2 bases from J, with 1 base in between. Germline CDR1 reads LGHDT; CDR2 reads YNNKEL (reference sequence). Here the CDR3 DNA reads TGTGCCAGCAGAAACACCGGGGAGCTGTTTTTT. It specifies CASRNTGELFF.

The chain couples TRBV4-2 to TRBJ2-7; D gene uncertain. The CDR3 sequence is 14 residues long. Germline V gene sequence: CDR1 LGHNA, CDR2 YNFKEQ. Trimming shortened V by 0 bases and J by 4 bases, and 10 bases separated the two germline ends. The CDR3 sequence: CASSQEVQTYEQYF. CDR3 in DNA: TGTGCCAGCAGCCAAGAGGTACAGACGTACGAGCAGTACTTC.

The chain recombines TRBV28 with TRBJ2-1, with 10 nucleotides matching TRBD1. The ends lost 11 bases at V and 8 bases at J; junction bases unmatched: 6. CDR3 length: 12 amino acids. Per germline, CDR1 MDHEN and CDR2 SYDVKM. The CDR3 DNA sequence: TGTGCCGCAGGGACAGGGGTACATGAGCAGTTCTTC. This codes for CAAGTGVHEQFF. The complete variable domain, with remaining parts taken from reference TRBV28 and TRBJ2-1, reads DVKVTQSSRYLVKRTGEKVFLECVQDMDHENMFWYRQDPGLGLRLIYFSYDVKMKEKGDIPEGYSVSREKKERFSLILESASTNQTSMYLCAAGTGVHEQFFGPGTRLTVL.

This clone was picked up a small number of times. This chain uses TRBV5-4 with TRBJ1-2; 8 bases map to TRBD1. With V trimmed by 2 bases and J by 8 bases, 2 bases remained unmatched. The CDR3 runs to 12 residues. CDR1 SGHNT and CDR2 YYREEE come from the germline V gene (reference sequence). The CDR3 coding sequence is TGTGCCAGCAGCTTTGACAGGGGCGGCTACACCTTC. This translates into CASSFDRGGYTF.

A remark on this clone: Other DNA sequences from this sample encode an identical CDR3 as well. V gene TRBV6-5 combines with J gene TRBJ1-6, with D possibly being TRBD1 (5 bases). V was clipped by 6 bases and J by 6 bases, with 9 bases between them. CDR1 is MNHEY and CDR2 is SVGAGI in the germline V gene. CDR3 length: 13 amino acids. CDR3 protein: CASSSRVNSPLHF. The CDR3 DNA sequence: TGTGCCAGCAGCTCCAGGGTTAATTCACCCCTCCACTTT.

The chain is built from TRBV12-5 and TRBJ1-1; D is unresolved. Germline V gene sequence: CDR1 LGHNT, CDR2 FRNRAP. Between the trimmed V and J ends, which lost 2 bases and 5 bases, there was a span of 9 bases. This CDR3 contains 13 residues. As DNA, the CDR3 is TGTGCTAGTGGTTTGAGGGATCGAACTGAAGCTTTCTTT. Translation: CASGLRDRTEAFF.

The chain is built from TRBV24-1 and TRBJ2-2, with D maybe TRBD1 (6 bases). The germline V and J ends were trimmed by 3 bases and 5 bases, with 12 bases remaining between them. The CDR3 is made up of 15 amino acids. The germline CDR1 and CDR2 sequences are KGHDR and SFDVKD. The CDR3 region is CATSDTGIGTGELFF. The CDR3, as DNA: TGTGCCACCAGTGATACAGGGATTGGGACCGGGGAGCTGTTTTTT.

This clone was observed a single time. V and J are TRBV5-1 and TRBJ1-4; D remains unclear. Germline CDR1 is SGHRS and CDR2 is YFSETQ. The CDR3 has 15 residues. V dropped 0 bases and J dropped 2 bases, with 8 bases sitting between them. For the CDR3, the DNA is TGCGCCAGCAGCTTGGGGTCAATGACTAATGAAAAACTGTTTTTT. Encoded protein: CASSLGSMTNEKLFF.

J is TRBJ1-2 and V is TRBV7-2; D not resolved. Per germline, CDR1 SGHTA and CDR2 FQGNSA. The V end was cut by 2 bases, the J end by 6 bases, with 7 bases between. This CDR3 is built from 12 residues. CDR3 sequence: CASSLTGNGYTF. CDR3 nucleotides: TGTGCCAGCAGCTTAACTGGGAATGGCTACACCTTC. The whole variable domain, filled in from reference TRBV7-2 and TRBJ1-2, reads GAGVSQSPSNKVTEKGKDVELRCDPISGHTALYWYRQSLGQGLEFLIYFQGNSAPDKSGLPSDRFSAERTGGSVSTLTIQRTQQEDSAVYLCASSLTGNGYTFGSGTRLTVV.

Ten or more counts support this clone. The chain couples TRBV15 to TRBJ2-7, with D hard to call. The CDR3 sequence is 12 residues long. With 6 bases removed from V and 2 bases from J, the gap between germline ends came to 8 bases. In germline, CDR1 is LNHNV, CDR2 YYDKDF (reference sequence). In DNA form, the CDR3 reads TGTGCCACCAGAGGAGAGACCTACGAGCAGTACTTC. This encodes CATRGETYEQYF. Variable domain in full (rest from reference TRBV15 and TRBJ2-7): DAMVIQNPRYQVTQFGKPVTLSCSQTLNHNVMYWYQQKSSQAPKLLFHYYDKDFNNEADTPDNFQSRRPNTSFCFLDIRSPGLGDTAMYLCATRGETYEQYFGPGTRLTVT.

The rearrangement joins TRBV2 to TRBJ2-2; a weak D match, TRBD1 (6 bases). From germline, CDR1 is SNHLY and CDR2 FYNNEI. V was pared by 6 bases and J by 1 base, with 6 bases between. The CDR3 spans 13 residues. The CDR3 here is CASSRGNTGELFF. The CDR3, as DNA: TGTGCCAGCAGCAGGGGGAACACCGGGGAGCTGTTTTTT.

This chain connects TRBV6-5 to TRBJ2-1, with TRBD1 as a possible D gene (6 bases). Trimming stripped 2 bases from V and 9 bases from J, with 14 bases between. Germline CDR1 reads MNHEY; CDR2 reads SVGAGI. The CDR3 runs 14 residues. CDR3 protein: CASSYTRTASEQFF. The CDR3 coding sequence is TGTGCCAGCAGTTACACCCGGACAGCCAGTGAGCAGTTCTTC.

The CDR3: CASSFGTNTGELFF. DNA for the CDR3: TGTGCCAGCAGTTTCGGGACAAACACCGGGGAGCTGTTTTTT. The V call is TRBV27, the J call TRBJ2-2; D is perhaps TRBD1 (6 bases). This CDR3 spans 14 amino acids. Trimming shortened V by 3 bases and J by 2 bases, and 7 bases separated the two germline ends. Germline-derived CDR1 and CDR2 are MNHEY and SMNVEV (reference sequence).

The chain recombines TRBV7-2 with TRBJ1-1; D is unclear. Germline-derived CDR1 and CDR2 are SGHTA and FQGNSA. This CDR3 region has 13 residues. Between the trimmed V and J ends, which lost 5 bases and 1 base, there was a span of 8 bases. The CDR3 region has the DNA TGTGCCAGCAGCACCGCAGAGAACACTGAAGCTTTCTTT. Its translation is CASSTAENTEAFF.